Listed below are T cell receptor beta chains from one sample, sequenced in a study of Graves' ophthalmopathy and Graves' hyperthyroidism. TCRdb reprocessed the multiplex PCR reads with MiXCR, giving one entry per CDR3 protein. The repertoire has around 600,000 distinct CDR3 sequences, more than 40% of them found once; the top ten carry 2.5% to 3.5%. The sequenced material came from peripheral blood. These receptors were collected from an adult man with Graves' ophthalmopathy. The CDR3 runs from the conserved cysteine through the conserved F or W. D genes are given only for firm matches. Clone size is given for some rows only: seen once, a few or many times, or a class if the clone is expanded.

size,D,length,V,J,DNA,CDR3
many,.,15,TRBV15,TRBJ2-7,TGTGCCACCAGCGTAGACCGGGACGGCTTATACGAGCAGTACTTC,CATSVDRDGLYEQYF
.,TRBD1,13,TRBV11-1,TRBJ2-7,TGTGCCATCAGTGAAGACAGGGACGCCGAGCAGTACTTC,CAISEDRDAEQYF
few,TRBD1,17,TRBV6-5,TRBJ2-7,TGTGCCAGCAGTTACACAAATGTCCCGGGACAGGGTGGGGAGCAGTACTTC,CASSYTNVPGQGGEQYF
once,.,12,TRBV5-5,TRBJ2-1,TGTGCCAGCAGACCCCCGGACAGAGATCAGTTCTTC,CASRPPDRDQFF
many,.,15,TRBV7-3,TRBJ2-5,TGTGCCAGCAGCCTCAGGGGAGAGAGGGGCGAGACCCAGTACTTC,CASSLRGERGETQYF
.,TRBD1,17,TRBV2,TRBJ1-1,TGTGCCAGCAGTCCCCGGGACAGGGGCTCCTCTAACACTGAAGCTTTCTTT,CASSPRDRGSSNTEAFF
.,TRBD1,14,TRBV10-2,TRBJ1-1,TGCGCCAGCAGTGGGACAGGGTTCGGCACTGAAGCTTTCTTT,CASSGTGFGTEAFF
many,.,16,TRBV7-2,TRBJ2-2,TGTGCCAGCAGCTTAGTGGCCTCACGGGCCACCGGGGAGCTGTTTTTT,CASSLVASRATGELFF
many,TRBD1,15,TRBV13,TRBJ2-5,TGTGCCAGCAGCTATAGACGACAGGGACAAGAGACCCAGTACTTC,CASSYRRQGQETQYF
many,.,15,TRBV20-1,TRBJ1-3,TGCAGTGCTAGTAAAGGAAGTGTCTCTGGAAACACCATATATTTT,CSASKGSVSGNTIYF
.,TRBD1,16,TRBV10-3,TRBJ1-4,TGTGCCAGCAGTTACTCCGGGACAGGGGGGCGTGAAAAACTGTTTTTT,CASSYSGTGGREKLFF
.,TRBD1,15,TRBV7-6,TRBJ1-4,TGTGCCAGCAGCCAGGGACAGGGATGTAATGAAAAACTGTTTTTT,CASSQGQGCNEKLFF
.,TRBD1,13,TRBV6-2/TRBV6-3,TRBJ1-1,TGTGCCAGCAGTGACAGGGGGCGAGTTGAAGCTTTCTTT,CASSDRGRVEAFF
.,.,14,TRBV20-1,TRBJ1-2,TGCAGTGCTAGCAGTAGGGCGGACCGCTATGGCTACACCTTC,CSASSRADRYGYTF
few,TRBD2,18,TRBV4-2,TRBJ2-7,TGTGCCAGCACCCAAGGGCCTGTGACTAGCGGGACCTCCTACGAGCAGTACTTC,CASTQGPVTSGTSYEQYF
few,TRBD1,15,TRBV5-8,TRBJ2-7,TGTGCCAGCAGCTTGGGGGGACAGGCAGCCTACGAGCAGTACTTC,CASSLGGQAAYEQYF
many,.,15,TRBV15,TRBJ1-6,TGTGCCACCAGCACGGACAGACGATCCGTCGTTCCCCTCCACTTT,CATSTDRRSVVPLHF
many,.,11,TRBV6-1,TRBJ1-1,TGTGCCAGCTCAGGGGAAACTGAAGCTTTCTTT,CASSGETEAFF
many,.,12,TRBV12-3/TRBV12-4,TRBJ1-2,TGTGCCAGCAGTTTACCCGAGGGTGGCTACACCTTC,CASSLPEGGYTF
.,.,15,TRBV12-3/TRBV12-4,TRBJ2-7,TGTGCCAGCAGTTTGGGGACCCCCGAGGTCTACGAGCAGTACTTC,CASSLGTPEVYEQYF
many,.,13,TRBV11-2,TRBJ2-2,TGTGCCAGCAGCGAAAGTAGCGTCGGGGAGCTGTTTTTT,CASSESSVGELFF
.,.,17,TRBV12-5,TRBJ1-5,TGTGCTAGTGGCCCGGGACCGATCGATTATAGCAATCAGCCCCAGCATTTT,CASGPGPIDYSNQPQHF
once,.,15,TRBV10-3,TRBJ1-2,TGTGCCATCAGCCCCTACGCGATGCATAACTACGGCTACACCTTC,CAISPYAMHNYGYTF
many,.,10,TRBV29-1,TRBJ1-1,TGCAGCGTTTGGACGGCTGAAGCTTTCTTT,CSVWTAEAFF
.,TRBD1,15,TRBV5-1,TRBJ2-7,TGCGCCAGCAGCTTGGCGACAGGGGGGATGTACGAGCAGTACTTC,CASSLATGGMYEQYF
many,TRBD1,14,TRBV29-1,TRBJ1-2,TGCAGCGTTGCCCAGGGGGTAGGGTACTATGGCTACACCTTC,CSVAQGVGYYGYTF
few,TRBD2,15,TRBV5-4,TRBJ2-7,TGTGCCAGCAGCTATCTTCGGACTAGCGGGGACGAGCAGTACTTC,CASSYLRTSGDEQYF
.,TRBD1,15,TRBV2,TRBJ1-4,TGTGCCAGCAGCCTCGACAGGGAGGGGAATGAAAAACTGTTTTTT,CASSLDREGNEKLFF
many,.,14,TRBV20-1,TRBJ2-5,TGCAGTGCTAGAGATGGCCAGTCGTACGAGACCCAGTACTTC,CSARDGQSYETQYF
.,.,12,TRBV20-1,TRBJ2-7,TGCAGTGCTAGAAGACTCACCTACGAGCAGTACTTC,CSARRLTYEQYF
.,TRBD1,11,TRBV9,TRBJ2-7,TGTGCCAGTGCAGGGGGAGTCGAGCAGTACTTC,CASAGGVEQYF
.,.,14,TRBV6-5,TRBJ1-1,TGTGCCAAACAGGGTCCCGGGTTGGACGCTGAAGCTTTCTTT,CAKQGPGLDAEAFF
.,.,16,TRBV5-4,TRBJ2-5,TGTGCCAGCAGCTTTATTCTAACAGGGAAACAAGAGACCCAGTACTTC,CASSFILTGKQETQYF
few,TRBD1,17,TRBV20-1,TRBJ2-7,TGCAGTGCTCCAACTCTCGGGACAGGGGTCATCTCCTACGAGCAGTACTTC,CSAPTLGTGVISYEQYF
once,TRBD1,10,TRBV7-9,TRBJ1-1,TGTGCCAGCAACCCAGGGGGCTCCGATTTT,CASNPGGSDF
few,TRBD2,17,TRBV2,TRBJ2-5,TGTGCCAGGAGGGGGGATACTAGCGGGGGGGCCCAAGAGACCCAGTACTTC,CARRGDTSGGAQETQYF
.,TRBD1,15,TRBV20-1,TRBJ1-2,TGCAGTGCTAGTGATCAAGGACAGGGATCGCATGGCTACACCTTC,CSASDQGQGSHGYTF
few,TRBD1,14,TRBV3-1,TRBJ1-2,TGTGCCAGCGCCCCGGGACAGCAAAACTATGGCTACACCTTC,CASAPGQQNYGYTF
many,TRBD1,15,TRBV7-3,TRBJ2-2,TGTGCCAGCAGCTTAATGGGACAGGGGTCCGGGGAGCTGTTTTTT,CASSLMGQGSGELFF
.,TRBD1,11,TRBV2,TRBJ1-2,TGTGCCAGCTGTGAACAGGGGGGCTACACCTTC,CASCEQGGYTF
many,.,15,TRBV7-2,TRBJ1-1,TGTGCCAGCAGCTTAAACCCCAGCCTGAACACTGAAGCTTTCTTT,CASSLNPSLNTEAFF
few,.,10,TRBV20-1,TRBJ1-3,TGCAGTGCTAGTGGAAACACCATATATTTT,CSASGNTIYF
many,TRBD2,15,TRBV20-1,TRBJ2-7,TGCAGTGCTGGGACTAGCGTAGCACCCTCCTACGAGCAGTACTTC,CSAGTSVAPSYEQYF
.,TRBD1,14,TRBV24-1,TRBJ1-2,TGTGCCACCAGTGATTCCGACAGGGGCTATGGCTACACCTTC,CATSDSDRGYGYTF
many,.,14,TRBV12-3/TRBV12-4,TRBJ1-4,TGTGCCAGCAGTGGGACAACTACTAATGAAAAACTGTTTTTT,CASSGTTTNEKLFF
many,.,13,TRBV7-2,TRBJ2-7,TGTGCCAGCAGCTGGGGCAGAAGTTACGAGCAGTACTTC,CASSWGRSYEQYF
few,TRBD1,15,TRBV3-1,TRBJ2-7,TGTGCCAGCAGCAAAACAACCGGGACAGGCTACGAGCAGTACTTC,CASSKTTGTGYEQYF
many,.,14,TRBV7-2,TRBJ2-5,TGTGCCAGCAGCTTACTCGGGAGCCAAGAGACCCAGTACTTC,CASSLLGSQETQYF
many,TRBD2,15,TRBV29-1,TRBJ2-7,TGCAGCGTTGAAATCCTAGCGGGGGCCACTAACGAGCAGTACTTC,CSVEILAGATNEQYF
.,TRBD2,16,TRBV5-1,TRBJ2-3,TGCGCCAGCAGCGCGCTGGGACTAGCGGGAGTGGATACGCAGTATTTT,CASSALGLAGVDTQYF
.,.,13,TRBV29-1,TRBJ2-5,TGCAGCGTCGAGGTTGGGGGCGGAGGGACCCAGTACTTC,CSVEVGGGGTQYF
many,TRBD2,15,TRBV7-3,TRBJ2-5,TGTGCCAGCAGCTTAGGGCGGGAGAATATAGAGACCCAGTACTTC,CASSLGRENIETQYF